This T cell receptor (beta chain) was captured in a study of CD8 T cells in ankylosing spondylitis. Scientists made TCR beta libraries using quantitative 5'-RACE with molecular barcodes. Each CDR3 protein gets one entry after TCRdb re-called the 5' RACE reads with MiXCR. Altogether approximately 540,000 distinct CDR3 sequences are present, approximately 11% being singletons, with the ten largest covering approximately 7%. Study-level results: It was reported that disease-linked clones were significantly enriched in matched ankylosing spondylitis synovial fluid. It appeared that ankylosing spondylitis blood was characterized by a TCR beta motif of 8 or 9 highly homologous variants. Certain motif variants had earlier been reported in reactive arthritis synovial fluid and blood.

In germline, CDR1 is SGHRS, CDR2 YFSETQ. The CDR3 has 15 residues. V was pared by 4 bases and J by 1 base, with 7 bases of the junction left unmatched. This clonotype was observed a few times. Its target is unknown. The receptor was derived from a male donor with ankylosing spondylitis. This chain uses TRBV5-1 with TRBJ1-1; 7 nucleotides line up with TRBD1. The specimen sequenced was blood, either unsorted or a sorted T cell fraction (not recorded which). Here the CDR3 DNA reads TGCGCCAGCAGCATTACCGGGACAGAGAACACTGAAGCTTTCTTT. Translation gives CASSITGTENTEAFF. Full variable domain (outside the CDR3, taken from reference TRBV5-1 and TRBJ1-1): KAGVTQTPRYLIKTRGQQVTLSCSPISGHRSVSWYQQTPGQGLQFLFEYFSETQRNKGNFPGRFSGRQFSNSRSEMNVSTLELGDSALYLCASSITGTENTEAFFGQGTRLTVV.